Following are 25 T cell receptor beta chains from one sample sequenced in a study of type 1 regulatory T cells. The study, taken as a whole, reports: Type 1 regulatory T cells had a more restricted TCR repertoire than non-type 1 regulatory T cells.

A single record per CDR3 protein comes from TCRdb applying MiXCR to the reads. The sample records tens of thousands of distinct CDR3 sequences, 20% to 25% being singletons. Their specific antigens are unknown. Specimen: cultured type 1 regulatory T (Tr1) cells, either the whole culture or a sorted fraction (not recorded which). These receptors came from a human donor in good health.

This clonotype has more than one count but fewer than ten. V gene TRBV14 combines with J gene TRBJ1-3; D is unclear. The CDR3 covers 18 residues. Looked up from germline, CDR1 is SGHDN and CDR2 is FVKESK. With 0 bases removed from V and 1 base from J, the gap between germline ends came to 16 bases. The CDR3, as DNA: TGTGCCAGCAGCCAAGATCTGGCGTCAGGTCCGTCTGGAAACACCATATATTTT. It translates to CASSQDLASGPSGNTIYF.

The chain employs TRBV7-9 and TRBJ1-6; the D gene is possibly TRBD1 (5 bases). V was shortened by 4 bases and J by 8 bases, with 12 bases between the two germline ends. The CDR3 runs 14 residues. Germline CDR1 is SEHNR and CDR2 is FQNEAQ (reference sequence). CDR3 coding DNA: TGTGCCAGCAGCTCCGACAGAATAGATTCACCCCTCCACTTT. The encoded protein is CASSSDRIDSPLHF.

CDR3 nucleotide sequence: TGTGCCATCAGTGAGTCCAGCGGGAGGAGAATACATAATGAGCAGTTCTTC. Translated: CAISESSGRRIHNEQFF. This rearrangement joins TRBV10-3 to TRBJ2-1, with 9 bases lining up with TRBD2. With V trimmed by 0 bases and J by 7 bases, 10 bases remained unmatched. Germline CDR1 and CDR2: ENHRY and SYGVKD. CDR3 size: 17 residues.

The CDR3 is CASSLDGQPTF. DNA of the CDR3: TGCGCCAGCAGCTTGGACGGACAACCCACCTTC. The rearrangement uses TRBV5-1 and TRBJ1-2, with D possibly being TRBD1 (5 bases). This CDR3 region has 11 residues. V dropped 0 bases and J dropped 13 bases, with 10 bases sitting between them. The germline gives CDR1 SGHRS, CDR2 YFSETQ.

This clonotype was recorded a few times. The chain carries TRBV20-1 and TRBJ2-1; TRBD2 is a possible D gene (5 bases). V lost 6 bases and J lost 1, with 13 bases in between. The germline CDR1 and CDR2 sequences are DFQATT and SNEGSKA (reference sequence). The CDR3 length is 14 residues. This CDR3 is CSAAAPGSYNEQFF. The CDR3 DNA reads TGCAGTGCGGCGGCGCCGGGGTCCTACAATGAGCAGTTCTTC.

The chain uses TRBV12-3 or TRBV12-4 and TRBJ2-6; TRBD2 aligns across 7 bases. The CDR3 spans 15 residues. V gave up 3 bases and J gave up 2 bases; unmatched junction bases: 1. The chain's CDR3 is CASSLGRAGANVLTF. DNA of the CDR3: TGTGCCAGCAGTTTGGGGAGGGCTGGGGCCAACGTCCTGACTTTC.

This clonotype occurred many times. This chain joins TRBV5-1 and TRBJ2-2; TRBD1 agrees at 8 bases. The CDR3 totals 15 residues. Trimming at V came to 4 bases and at J to 3 bases, leaving 5 bases not matched to a gene. Germline V gene sequence: CDR1 SGHRS, CDR2 YFSETQ. The CDR3 loop is CASSARGRDTGELFF. In nucleotides, the CDR3 is TGCGCCAGCAGCGCCAGGGGGCGCGACACCGGGGAGCTGTTTTTT. Full variable domain (remainder filled in from reference TRBV5-1 and TRBJ2-2): KAGVTQTPRYLIKTRGQQVTLSCSPISGHRSVSWYQQTPGQGLQFLFEYFSETQRNKGNFPGRFSGRQFSNSRSEMNVSTLELGDSALYLCASSARGRDTGELFFGEGSRLTVL.

The chain has TRBV20-1 and TRBJ2-1, with D unclear. The V end was cut by 4 bases, the J end by 6 bases, with 4 bases between. Germline CDR1 reads DFQATT; CDR2 reads SNEGSKA (reference sequence). The CDR3 consists of 10 residues. DNA of the CDR3: TGCAGTGCTACACTCAATGAGCAGTTCTTC. It translates to CSATLNEQFF.

This clonotype was counted at least ten times. The chain joins TRBV13 to TRBJ2-5; 7 bases agree with TRBD2. This CDR3 contains 17 residues. CDR1 and CDR2 from the germline V gene are PRHDT and FYEKMQ (reference sequence). The ends lost 4 bases at V and 5 bases at J; junction bases unmatched: 16. CDR3 sequence: CASSSRPLAAPRETQYF. In nucleotides, the CDR3 is TGTGCCAGCAGCTCCCGACCTCTAGCGGCCCCGAGGGAGACCCAGTACTTC.

The chain uses TRBV3-1 and TRBJ2-1, with 7 bases identical to TRBD2. From germline, CDR1 is LGHDT and CDR2 YNNKEL (reference sequence). This CDR3 contains 15 residues. Germline trimming cut 6 bases from V and 3 bases from J; bases unmatched to any gene: 8. The CDR3 loop is CASSTGGGDYNEQFF. CDR3 DNA: TGTGCCAGCAGTACAGGTGGGGGGGACTACAATGAGCAGTTCTTC.

The chain joins TRBV24-1 to TRBJ2-2; a possible D gene is TRBD1 (7 bases). V was cut by 4 bases and J by 5 bases, with 16 bases left in between. Germline V lookup: CDR1 KGHDR, CDR2 SFDVKD. The CDR3 is 16 residues long. The CDR3 protein is CATSEPTGAGTGELFF. The CDR3 nucleotides are TGTGCCACCAGTGAACCCACAGGGGCGGGGACCGGGGAGCTGTTTTTT.

This sequence joins TRBV7-9 and TRBJ2-6; D could derive from TRBD1 or TRBD2 (5 bases each). The germline CDR1 and CDR2 sequences are SEHNR and FQNEAQ (reference sequence). Deletions cut 6 bases from V and 1 base from J, with 13 bases between. The length of the CDR3 is 16 residues. The CDR3 spells CASSTGGSSGANVLTF. The CDR3 DNA is TGTGCCAGCAGTACAGGAGGATCATCTGGGGCCAACGTCCTGACTTTC. Using reference TRBV7-9 and TRBJ2-6 for the parts outside the CDR3, the full variable domain is DTGVSQNPRHKITKRGQNVTFRCDPISEHNRLYWYRQTLGQGPEFLTYFQNEAQLEKSRLLSDRFSAERPKGSFSTLEIQRTEQGDSAMYLCASSTGGSSGANVLTFGAGSRLTVL.

The chain links TRBV7-2 to TRBJ2-6; possibly TRBD1 for D (6 bases). In germline, CDR1 is SGHTA, CDR2 FQGNSA. The CDR3 runs 16 residues. V was shortened by 1 base and J by 2 bases, with 9 bases between the two germline ends. CDR3 in DNA: TGTGCCAGCAGCTTAGTTGGGGGCGCTGGGGCCAACGTCCTGACTTTC. This encodes CASSLVGGAGANVLTF.

This clonotype was found many times. The chain joins TRBV7-9 to TRBJ1-6, with D hard to call. Germline CDR1 SEHNR, CDR2 FQNEAQ (reference sequence). The CDR3 is made up of 12 amino acids. The ends were cut back, 1 base at V and 7 bases at J, with 2 bases in the middle. The CDR3 nucleotides are TGTGCCAGCAGCTTAGGGAATTCACCCCTCCACTTT. It yields the protein CASSLGNSPLHF.

This clonotype was seen at least ten times. The V and J genes are TRBV6-5 and TRBJ2-2; possibly TRBD1 for D (6 bases). The CDR3 extends over 14 amino acids. V was trimmed by 7 bases and J by 1 base, leaving 10 bases between them. Germline CDR1 MNHEY, CDR2 SVGAGI. The CDR3 protein is CASTGTMNTGELFF. The DNA for the CDR3 is TGTGCCAGCACTGGGACAATGAACACCGGGGAGCTGTTTTTT.

This rearrangement joins TRBV20-1 to TRBJ1-1; 10 bases map to TRBD1. The CDR3 is 15 amino acids. Trimming cost V 5 bases and J 4 bases; bases outside gene matches: 10. Looked up from germline, CDR1 is DFQATT and CDR2 is SNEGSKA (reference sequence). The CDR3 here is CSASHPGQGSTEAFF. CDR3 DNA sequence: TGCAGTGCTTCACATCCGGGACAGGGGAGCACTGAAGCTTTCTTT.

V is TRBV27 and J is TRBJ1-1; D perhaps matches TRBD1 (5 bases). Trimming removed 7 bases at V and 1 base at J, with 16 bases between. This CDR3 contains 15 residues. The germline gives CDR1 MNHEY, CDR2 SMNVEV (reference sequence). In DNA form, the CDR3 reads TGTGCCAGCACGTCCCTAAGGGACCCGAACACTGAAGCTTTCTTT. Protein: CASTSLRDPNTEAFF.

There are a few counts of this clonotype. The gene calls are TRBV5-1 and TRBJ1-1; TRBD1 matches 7 bases. Germline V gene data show CDR1 as SGHRS and CDR2 as YFSETQ. The CDR3 is 14 residues long. J gave up 4 bases and V 4 bases, and 7 bases lay outside the gene matches. Here the CDR3 reads CASSIGQVGTEAFF. CDR3 sequence (DNA): TGCGCCAGCAGCATCGGACAGGTCGGCACTGAAGCTTTCTTT.

The rearrangement joins TRBV7-3 to TRBJ1-6; TRBD1 is a possible D gene (6 bases). The length of the CDR3 is 15 residues. Germline loops: CDR1 SGHTA, CDR2 FQGTGA. V lost 1 base and J 9 bases, leaving 13 bases between the germline ends. CDR3 sequence reads: CASSLNGGQGSPLHF. In nucleotides, the CDR3 is TGTGCCAGCAGCTTAAACGGGGGACAAGGTTCACCCCTCCACTTT.

The rearrangement uses TRBV20-1 and TRBJ2-5; no firm D call. There are 15 residues in the CDR3. V was clipped by 0 bases and J by 2 bases, with 13 bases between them. Germline V lookup: CDR1 DFQATT, CDR2 SNEGSKA (reference sequence). In DNA form, the CDR3 reads TGCAGTGCTAGAGACGGATGGCTCGCTCAAGAGACCCAGTACTTC. This sequence encodes CSARDGWLAQETQYF.

This clonotype is a singleton in its sample. The J gene is TRBJ1-2, the V gene TRBV5-1, with D tentatively TRBD1 (6 bases). V was shortened by 4 bases and J by 4 bases, with 17 bases between the two germline ends. Germline lookup yields CDR1 SGHRS and CDR2 YFSETQ. CDR3 length equals 15 residues. CDR3 sequence reads: CASSSPGHSSYGYTF. DNA for the CDR3: TGCGCCAGCAGCAGTCCGGGACACTCTTCCTATGGCTACACCTTC.

This clonotype has a count of ten or more. The genes are TRBV12-3 or TRBV12-4 and TRBJ2-7; D unclear. CDR3 length: 15 amino acids. V lost 7 bases, J lost 6 bases, and 22 bases lay in between. This CDR3 is CASTLRSGKSGEQYF. The CDR3 coding sequence is TGTGCCAGCACCCTTCGTTCGGGCAAATCAGGCGAGCAGTACTTC.

This clonotype has a handful of counts. The rearrangement joins TRBV5-1 to TRBJ2-1; 9 bases are shared with TRBD1. The germline gives CDR1 SGHRS, CDR2 YFSETQ. J lost 8 bases, V lost 3 bases, and 6 bases had no gene match. The CDR3 consists of 14 residues. CDR3 sequence (DNA): TGCGCCAGCAGCTGGGGGACAGGGAATCATGAGCAGTTCTTC. Protein product: CASSWGTGNHEQFF.

This chain links TRBV12-3 or TRBV12-4 with TRBJ1-3, with D unresolved. The CDR3 is made up of 13 amino acids. V lost 2 bases and J lost 8, with 10 bases in between. The CDR3 is CASSLTQRDTIYF. As DNA, the CDR3 is TGTGCCAGCAGTTTAACCCAAAGAGACACCATATATTTT.

This clonotype was recorded a few times. V gene TRBV12-3 or TRBV12-4 combines with J gene TRBJ2-1, with TRBD2 identical over 7 bases. V shed 2 bases, J shed 12 bases, and the junction held 13 bases outside the gene matches. The CDR3 is 15 amino acids. CDR3: CASSLTASGGMMQFF. For the CDR3, the DNA is TGTGCCAGCAGTTTAACGGCTAGCGGAGGTATGATGCAGTTCTTC.